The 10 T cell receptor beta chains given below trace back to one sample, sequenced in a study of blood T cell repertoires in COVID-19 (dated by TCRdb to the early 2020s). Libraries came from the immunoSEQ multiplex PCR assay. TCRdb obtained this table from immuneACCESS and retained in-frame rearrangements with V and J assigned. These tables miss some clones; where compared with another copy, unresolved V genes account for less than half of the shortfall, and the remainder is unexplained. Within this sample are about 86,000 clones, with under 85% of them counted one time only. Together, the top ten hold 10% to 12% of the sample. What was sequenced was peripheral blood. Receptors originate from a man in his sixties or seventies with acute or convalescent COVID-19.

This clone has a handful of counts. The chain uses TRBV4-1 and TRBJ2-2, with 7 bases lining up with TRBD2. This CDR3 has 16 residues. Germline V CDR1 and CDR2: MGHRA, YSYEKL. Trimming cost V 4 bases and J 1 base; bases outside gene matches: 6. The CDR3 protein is CASSPLERGNTGELFF. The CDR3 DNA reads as TGCGCCAGCAGCCCCCTGGAGCGGGGGAACACCGGGGAGCTGTTTTTT.

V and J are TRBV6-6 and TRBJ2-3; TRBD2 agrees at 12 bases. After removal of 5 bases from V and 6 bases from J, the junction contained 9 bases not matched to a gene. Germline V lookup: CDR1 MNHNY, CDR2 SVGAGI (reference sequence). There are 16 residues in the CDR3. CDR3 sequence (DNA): TGTGCCAGCAGTCTTCCTAGCGGGGGGGCTTCGGATACGCAGTATTTT. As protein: CASSLPSGGASDTQYF.

CDR3 bases: TGTGCCAGCACTGGCAGGGAGAACACTGAAGCTTTCTTT. This gives the protein CASTGRENTEAFF. This chain joins TRBV2 and TRBJ1-1; maybe TRBD1 (5 bases). Trimming took 7 bases from V and 1 from J, leaving 10 bases between them. In germline, CDR1 is SNHLY, CDR2 FYNNEI. The CDR3 covers 13 residues.

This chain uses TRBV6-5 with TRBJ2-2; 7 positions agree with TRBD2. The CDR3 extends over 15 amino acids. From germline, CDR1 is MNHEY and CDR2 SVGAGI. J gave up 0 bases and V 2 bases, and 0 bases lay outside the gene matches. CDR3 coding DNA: TGTGCCAGCAGTTACGGACTAGCGAACACCGGGGAGCTGTTTTTT. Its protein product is CASSYGLANTGELFF.

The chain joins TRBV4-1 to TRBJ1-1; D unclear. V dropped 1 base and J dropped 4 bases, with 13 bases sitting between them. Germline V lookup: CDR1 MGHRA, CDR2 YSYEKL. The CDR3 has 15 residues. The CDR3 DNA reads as TGCGCCAGCAGCCAAGGGGAAATCCGGGGCACTGAAGCTTTCTTT. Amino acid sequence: CASSQGEIRGTEAFF.

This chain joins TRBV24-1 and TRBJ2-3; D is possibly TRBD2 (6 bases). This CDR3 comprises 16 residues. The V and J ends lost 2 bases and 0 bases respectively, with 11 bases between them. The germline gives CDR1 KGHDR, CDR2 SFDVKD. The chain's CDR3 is CATSDSGLASTDTQYF. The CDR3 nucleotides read TGTGCCACCAGTGATTCGGGACTCGCTAGCACAGATACGCAGTATTTT.

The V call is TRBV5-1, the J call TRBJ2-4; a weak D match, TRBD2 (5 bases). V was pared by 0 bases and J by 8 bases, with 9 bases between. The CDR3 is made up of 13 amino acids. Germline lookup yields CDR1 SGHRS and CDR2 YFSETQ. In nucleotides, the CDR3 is TGCGCCAGCAGCTTGGCATGGGGAGACATTCAGTACTTC. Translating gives CASSLAWGDIQYF.

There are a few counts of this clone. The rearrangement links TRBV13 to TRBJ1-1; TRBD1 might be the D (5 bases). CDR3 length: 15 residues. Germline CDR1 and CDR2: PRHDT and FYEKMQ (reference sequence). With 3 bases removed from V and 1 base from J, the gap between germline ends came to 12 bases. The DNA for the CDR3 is TGTGCCAGCAGCTTGGGTGGACAATGGAACACTGAAGCTTTCTTT. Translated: CASSLGGQWNTEAFF. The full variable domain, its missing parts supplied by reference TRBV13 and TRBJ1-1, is AAGVIQSPRHLIKEKRETATLKCYPIPRHDTVYWYQQGPGQDPQFLISFYEKMQSDKGSIPDRFSAQQFSDYHSELNMSSLELGDSALYFCASSLGGQWNTEAFFGQGTRLTVV.

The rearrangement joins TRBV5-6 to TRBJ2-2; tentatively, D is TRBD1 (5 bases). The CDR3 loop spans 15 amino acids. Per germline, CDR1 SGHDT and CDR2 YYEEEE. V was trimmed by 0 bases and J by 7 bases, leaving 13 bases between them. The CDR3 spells CASSLAAGRNGELFF. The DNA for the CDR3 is TGTGCCAGCAGCTTGGCCGCAGGGCGTAACGGGGAGCTGTTTTTT.

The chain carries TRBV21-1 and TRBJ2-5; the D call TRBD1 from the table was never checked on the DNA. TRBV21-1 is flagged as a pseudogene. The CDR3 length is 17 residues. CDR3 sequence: CASSKKGWTDAQETQYF. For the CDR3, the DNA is TGTGCCAGCAGCAAAAAAGGTTGGACAGACGCACAAGAGACCCAGTACTTC.